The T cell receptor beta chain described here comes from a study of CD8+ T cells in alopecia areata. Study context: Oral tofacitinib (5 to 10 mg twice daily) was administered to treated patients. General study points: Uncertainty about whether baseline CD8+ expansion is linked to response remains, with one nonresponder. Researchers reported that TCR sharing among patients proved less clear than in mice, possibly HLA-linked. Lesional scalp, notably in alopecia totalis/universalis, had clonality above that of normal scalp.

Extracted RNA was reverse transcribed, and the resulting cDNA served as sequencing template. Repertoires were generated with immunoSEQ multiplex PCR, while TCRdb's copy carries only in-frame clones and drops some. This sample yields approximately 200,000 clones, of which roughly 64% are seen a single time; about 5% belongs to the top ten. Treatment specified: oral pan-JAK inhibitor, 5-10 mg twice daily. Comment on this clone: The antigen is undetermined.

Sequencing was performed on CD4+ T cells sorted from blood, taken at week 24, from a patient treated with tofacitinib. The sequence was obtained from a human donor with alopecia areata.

The CDR3 protein is CATSTADNSPLHF. The CDR3 bases are TGTGCCACCTCGACAGCAGACAATTCACCCCTCCACTTT. The genes are TRBV19 and TRBJ1-6; D is possibly TRBD1 (5 bases). V was cut by 10 bases and J by 7 bases, with 14 bases left in between. The CDR3 sequence is 13 residues long. Germline V gene sequence: CDR1 LNHDA, CDR2 SQIVND (reference sequence).